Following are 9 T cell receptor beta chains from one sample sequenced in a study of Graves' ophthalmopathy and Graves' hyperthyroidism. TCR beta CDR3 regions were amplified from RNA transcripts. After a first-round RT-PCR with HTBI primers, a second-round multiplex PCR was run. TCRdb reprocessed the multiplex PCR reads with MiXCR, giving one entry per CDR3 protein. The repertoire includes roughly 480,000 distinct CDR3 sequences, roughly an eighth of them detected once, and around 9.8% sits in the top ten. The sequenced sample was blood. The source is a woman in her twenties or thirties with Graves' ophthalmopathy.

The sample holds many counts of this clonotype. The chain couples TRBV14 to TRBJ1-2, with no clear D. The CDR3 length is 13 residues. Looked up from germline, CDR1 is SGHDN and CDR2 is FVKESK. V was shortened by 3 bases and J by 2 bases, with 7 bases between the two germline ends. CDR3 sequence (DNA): TGTGCCAGCAGCCAGGCTCAGAACTATGGCTACACCTTC. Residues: CASSQAQNYGYTF.

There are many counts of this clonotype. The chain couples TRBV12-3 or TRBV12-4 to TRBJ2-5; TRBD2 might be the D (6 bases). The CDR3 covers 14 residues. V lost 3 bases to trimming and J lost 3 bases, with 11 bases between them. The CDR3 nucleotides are TGTGCCAGCAGTTTGGAGGTAGCGGAAGAGACCCAGTACTTC. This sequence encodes CASSLEVAEETQYF.

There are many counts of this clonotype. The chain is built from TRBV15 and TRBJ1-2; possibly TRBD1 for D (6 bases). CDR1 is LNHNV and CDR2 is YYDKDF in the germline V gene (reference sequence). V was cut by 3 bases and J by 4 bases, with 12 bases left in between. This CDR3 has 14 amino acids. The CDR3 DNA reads TGTGCCACCAGCAGGGAACAACAGGGCTATGGCTACACCTTC. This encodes CATSREQQGYGYTF.

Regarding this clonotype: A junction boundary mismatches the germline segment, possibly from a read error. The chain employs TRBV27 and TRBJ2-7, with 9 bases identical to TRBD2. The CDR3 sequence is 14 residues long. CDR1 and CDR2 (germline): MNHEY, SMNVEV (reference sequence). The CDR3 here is CASSFSGGSYEQDF. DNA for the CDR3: TGTGCCAGCAGTTTCAGCGGGGGGAGCTACGAGCAGGACTTC.

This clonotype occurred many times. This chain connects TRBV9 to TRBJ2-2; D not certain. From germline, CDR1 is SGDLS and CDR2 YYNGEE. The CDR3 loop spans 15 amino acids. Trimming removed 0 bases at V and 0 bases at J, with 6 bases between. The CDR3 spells CASSVGHANTGELFF. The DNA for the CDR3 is TGTGCCAGCAGCGTAGGACACGCGAACACCGGGGAGCTGTTTTTT.

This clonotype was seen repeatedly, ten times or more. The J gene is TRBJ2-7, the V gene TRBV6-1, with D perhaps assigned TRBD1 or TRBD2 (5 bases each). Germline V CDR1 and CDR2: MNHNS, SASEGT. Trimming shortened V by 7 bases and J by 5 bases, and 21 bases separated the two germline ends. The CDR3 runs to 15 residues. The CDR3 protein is CASNAGMGWGDEQYF. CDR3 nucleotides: TGTGCCAGCAATGCCGGGATGGGCTGGGGCGACGAGCAGTACTTC.

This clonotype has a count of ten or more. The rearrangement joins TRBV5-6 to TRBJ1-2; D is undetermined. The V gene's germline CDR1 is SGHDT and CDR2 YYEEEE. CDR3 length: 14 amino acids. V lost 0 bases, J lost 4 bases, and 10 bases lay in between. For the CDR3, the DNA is TGTGCCAGCAGCTTGGTTGGTGGTTCCTATGGCTACACCTTC. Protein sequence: CASSLVGGSYGYTF.

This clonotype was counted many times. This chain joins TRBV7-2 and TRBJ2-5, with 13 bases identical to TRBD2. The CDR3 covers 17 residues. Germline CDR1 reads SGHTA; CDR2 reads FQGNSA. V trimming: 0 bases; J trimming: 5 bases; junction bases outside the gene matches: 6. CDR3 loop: CASSLAGGLAGRETQYF. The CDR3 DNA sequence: TGTGCCAGCAGCTTAGCGGGGGGACTAGCGGGACGGGAGACCCAGTACTTC. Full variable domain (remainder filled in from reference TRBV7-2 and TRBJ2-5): GAGVSQSPSNKVTEKGKDVELRCDPISGHTALYWYRQSLGQGLEFLIYFQGNSAPDKSGLPSDRFSAERTGGSVSTLTIQRTQQEDSAVYLCASSLAGGLAGRETQYFGPGTRLLVL.

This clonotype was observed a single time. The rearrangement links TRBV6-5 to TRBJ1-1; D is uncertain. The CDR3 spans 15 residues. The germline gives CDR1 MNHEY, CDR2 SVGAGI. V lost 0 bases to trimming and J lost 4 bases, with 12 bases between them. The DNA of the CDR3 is TGTGCCAGCAGTTACTCGGAGGGTTGGGGCACTGAAGCTTTCTTT. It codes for CASSYSEGWGTEAFF.